A selection of T cell receptor beta chains follows, all from one sample in a study of blood T cell repertoires in COVID-19. Generated by immunoSEQ multiplex PCR, the TCRdb table keeps only in-frame clones and is missing some. Of 250,000 to 350,000 clones listed, approximately 85% are singletons. Source material: PBMCs or T cells enriched from blood (not recorded which). The origin of the receptors is a woman aged 25-40 years who had recovered from COVID-19. The CDR3 runs from the conserved cysteine through the conserved F or W.

v_call	cdr3_length	j_call	cdr3_aa
TRBV2	14	TRBJ2-1	CASMPGVGVFGQFF
TRBV19	13	TRBJ1-1	CASRGRWTSEAFF
TRBV19	18	TRBJ2-6	CASSRSTGGGSGANVLTF
TRBV9	15	TRBJ2-7	CASSVGGASSYEQYF
TRBV6-5	15	TRBJ1-5	CASSLRQDSNQPQHF
TRBV19	15	TRBJ2-1	CASSIGGSPRNEQFF
TRBV5-1	16	TRBJ2-7	CASSLGMGQGAEEQYF
TRBV3-1/TRBV3-2	16	TRBJ2-1	CASSQTLAGAYNEQFF
TRBV7-9	14	TRBJ1-2	CASSLADRNHGYTF
TRBV15	16	TRBJ2-1	CATSRADGLAGYEQFF
TRBV2	13	TRBJ1-2	CASVQFANYGYTF
TRBV7-9	18	TRBJ2-7	CASSFFGSVNRSPYEQYF
TRBV28	14	TRBJ2-3	CASSPRDRGTTQYF
TRBV7-9	12	TRBJ1-6	CASSLESSPLHF
TRBV27	16	TRBJ2-1	CASSPPGLAGVGEQFF
TRBV15	16	TRBJ2-5	CATSRGLTGSIETQYF
TRBV7-2	12	TRBJ2-7	CASSLSSYEQYF
TRBV6-4	16	TRBJ2-2	CASSATGSYDTGELFF
TRBV28	16	TRBJ2-2	CASNLLGRGGTGELFF
TRBV28	16	TRBJ2-1	CASSLWAESSYNEQFF
TRBV18	15	TRBJ1-1	CASSPTTGTAQEAFF
TRBV29-1	16	TRBJ2-3	CSVERLDRVSTDTQYF
TRBV7-2	18	TRBJ2-1	CASSLAGGLSGRINEQFF
TRBV7-5	19	TRBJ1-1	CARSLEETGAQGMNTEAFF
TRBV6-5	14	TRBJ1-1	CASSSPRANTEAFF
TRBV28	14	TRBJ1-6	CASSLTGSNSPLHF
TRBV28	15	TRBJ2-2	CASRLAGVETGELFF
TRBV5-6	14	TRBJ2-7	CASSLVQGGDEQYF
TRBV10-3	12	TRBJ2-3	CAISANSDTQYF
TRBV5-1	14	TRBJ1-3	CASSLEGSGNTIYF
TRBV5-1	13	TRBJ2-7	CASSLQKNYEQYF
TRBV7-2	13	TRBJ2-5	CASSPDRAGDQYF
TRBV24-1	16	TRBJ1-1	CATRPSRTTLSTEAFF
TRBV27	15	TRBJ2-3	CASGRLGRSTDTQYF
TRBV11-2	14	TRBJ2-7	CASSPLPDTYEQYF
TRBV9	19	TRBJ2-2	CASSALPLGAGGLAGELFF
TRBV20-1	16	TRBJ1-2	CSASLFWTGANYGYTF
TRBV14	20	TRBJ2-1	CASSQRSGWLAVSSYNEQFF
TRBV4-1	15	TRBJ1-1	CASSRTMTGNTEAFF
TRBV27	15	TRBJ1-1	CASSPTGVLNTEAFF
TRBV13	17	TRBJ2-7	CASTSSNETGGRGEQYF
TRBV24-1	13	TRBJ2-1	CATSDGPINEQFF
TRBV4-1	13	TRBJ2-5	CASSQDNEETQYF
TRBV11-3	13	TRBJ1-1	CASSLEENTEAFF
TRBV5-6	14	TRBJ2-2	CASSDTQNTGELFF
TRBV7-9	17	TRBJ2-3	CASSLEFGGRTPGTQYF
TRBV19	16	TRBJ1-3	CASSTTDRGPGNTIYF
TRBV6-5	13	TRBJ2-5	CASSRVREETQYF
TRBV19	19	TRBJ1-5	CASSPRDRVFTSGNQPQHF
TRBV7-8	16	TRBJ1-3	CASSLVGTDIGNTIYF